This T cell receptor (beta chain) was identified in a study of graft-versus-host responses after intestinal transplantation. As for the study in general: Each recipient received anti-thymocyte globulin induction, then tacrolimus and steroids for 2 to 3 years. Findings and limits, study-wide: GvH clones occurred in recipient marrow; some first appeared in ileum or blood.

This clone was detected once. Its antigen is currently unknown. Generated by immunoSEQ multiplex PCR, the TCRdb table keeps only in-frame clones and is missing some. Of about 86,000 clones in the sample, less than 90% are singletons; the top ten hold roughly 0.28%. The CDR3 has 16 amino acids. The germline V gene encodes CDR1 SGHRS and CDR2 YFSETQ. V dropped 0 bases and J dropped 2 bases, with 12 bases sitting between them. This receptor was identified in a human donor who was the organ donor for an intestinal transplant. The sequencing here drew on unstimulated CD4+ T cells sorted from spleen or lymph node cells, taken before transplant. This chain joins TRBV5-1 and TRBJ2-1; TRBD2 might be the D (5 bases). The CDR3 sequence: CASSLEASSTYNEQFF. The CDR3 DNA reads TGCGCCAGCAGCTTGGAGGCTAGCTCGACCTACAATGAGCAGTTCTTC. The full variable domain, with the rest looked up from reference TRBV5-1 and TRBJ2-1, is KAGVTQTPRYLIKTRGQQVTLSCSPISGHRSVSWYQQTPGQGLQFLFEYFSETQRNKGNFPGRFSGRQFSNSRSEMNVSTLELGDSALYLCASSLEASSTYNEQFFGPGTRLTVL.